This is a list of T cell receptor beta chains from one sample in a study of T-cell memory formation after mild COVID-19. From the 5' RACE reads, TCRdb called clonotypes with MiXCR, one entry per CDR3 protein. The top ten clones hold around 13% of a sample with about 500,000 distinct CDR3 sequences, roughly 22% of them seen once. Specimen: PBMCs or a T cell subset sorted from them (not recorded which). Every receptor here comes from an adult woman who had mild COVID-19 (a few samples of this study predate the infection). Cell type and time point are not known. The conserved cysteine and the conserved F or W are not part of the CDR3 here. Fields, in order: CDR3 protein, J gene, D gene, V gene. The D gene is left open where the match is weak.

CDR3 protein: ASSPREGYEQY
J gene: TRBJ2-7
D gene: TRBD2
V gene: TRBV6-6

CDR3 protein: ATGSIAGASYEQY
J gene: TRBJ2-7
D gene: TRBD2
V gene: TRBV6-1

CDR3 protein: ASSPGPDWGKNIQY
J gene: TRBJ2-4
D gene: -
V gene: TRBV4-3

CDR3 protein: ASSLEGPVGDTQY
J gene: TRBJ2-3
D gene: -
V gene: TRBV13

CDR3 protein: ASRKGTARTEQY
J gene: TRBJ2-7
D gene: -
V gene: TRBV5-5

CDR3 protein: ASSSHRDGNQPQH
J gene: TRBJ1-5
D gene: -
V gene: TRBV7-9

CDR3 protein: ASSPGTMNTEAF
J gene: TRBJ1-1
D gene: -
V gene: TRBV3-1

CDR3 protein: ASSFGTGDTEAF
J gene: TRBJ1-1
D gene: TRBD1
V gene: TRBV7-9

CDR3 protein: ATSRRPGLAEETQY
J gene: TRBJ2-5
D gene: TRBD2
V gene: TRBV15

CDR3 protein: ASSLSPGTSGYEQY
J gene: TRBJ2-7
D gene: TRBD2
V gene: TRBV7-3

CDR3 protein: ASRGSSGGSAEQY
J gene: TRBJ2-7
D gene: TRBD2
V gene: TRBV6-2/TRBV6-3

CDR3 protein: ASSFQGARYEQY
J gene: TRBJ2-7
D gene: TRBD1
V gene: TRBV5-8

CDR3 protein: ASSFQGPNTGELF
J gene: TRBJ2-2
D gene: -
V gene: TRBV5-1

CDR3 protein: ASSFNGDYGYT
J gene: TRBJ1-2
D gene: -
V gene: TRBV11-1

CDR3 protein: ASSNWATARTTNEKLF
J gene: TRBJ1-4
D gene: -
V gene: TRBV25-1

CDR3 protein: ASSTTSGGSGNNEQF
J gene: TRBJ2-1
D gene: TRBD2
V gene: TRBV14

CDR3 protein: ASSSTSGWYQETQY
J gene: TRBJ2-5
D gene: TRBD2
V gene: TRBV11-2

CDR3 protein: ASSQVTPGTEAF
J gene: TRBJ1-1
D gene: -
V gene: TRBV14

CDR3 protein: ASTDPPGDEQY
J gene: TRBJ2-7
D gene: -
V gene: TRBV25-1

CDR3 protein: ASRGTVNQPQH
J gene: TRBJ1-5
D gene: TRBD1
V gene: TRBV2

CDR3 protein: ASSQAEVGSTDTQY
J gene: TRBJ2-3
D gene: -
V gene: TRBV4-1

CDR3 protein: ASSYSTRDAGGYT
J gene: TRBJ1-2
D gene: -
V gene: TRBV6-2/TRBV6-3

CDR3 protein: ASSLAQGTEAF
J gene: TRBJ1-1
D gene: -
V gene: TRBV12-3/TRBV12-4

CDR3 protein: SAVLHTDTQY
J gene: TRBJ2-3
D gene: -
V gene: TRBV20-1

CDR3 protein: ASSLFPTSGSGNEQF
J gene: TRBJ2-1
D gene: TRBD2
V gene: TRBV28

CDR3 protein: ASSPGLVSSNEQF
J gene: TRBJ2-1
D gene: TRBD2
V gene: TRBV3-1

CDR3 protein: ASSQESILGTQY
J gene: TRBJ2-5
D gene: -
V gene: TRBV3-1

CDR3 protein: ASSPAWTSGTYEQY
J gene: TRBJ2-7
D gene: TRBD2
V gene: TRBV6-2/TRBV6-3

CDR3 protein: SARVRAGANVLT
J gene: TRBJ2-6
D gene: -
V gene: TRBV20-1

CDR3 protein: ASSEAESSLQETQY
J gene: TRBJ2-5
D gene: -
V gene: TRBV2

CDR3 protein: ATKAGGPWETQY
J gene: TRBJ2-5
D gene: TRBD2
V gene: TRBV27

CDR3 protein: ASRPQGSETQY
J gene: TRBJ2-5
D gene: -
V gene: TRBV27

CDR3 protein: ASSFQGDTEAF
J gene: TRBJ1-1
D gene: TRBD1
V gene: TRBV7-8

CDR3 protein: ASSTRPTHEQY
J gene: TRBJ2-7
D gene: -
V gene: TRBV21-1

CDR3 protein: SAKGGAYNQPQH
J gene: TRBJ1-5
D gene: -
V gene: TRBV20-1

CDR3 protein: ASSRTGGQETQY
J gene: TRBJ2-5
D gene: TRBD1
V gene: TRBV12-3/TRBV12-4

CDR3 protein: ASSPSGSSAWETQY
J gene: TRBJ2-5
D gene: -
V gene: TRBV11-2

CDR3 protein: ASSQDRGGGGSTDTQY
J gene: TRBJ2-3
D gene: TRBD2
V gene: TRBV3-1

CDR3 protein: ASSPPAGGSYHGYT
J gene: TRBJ1-2
D gene: -
V gene: TRBV7-8

CDR3 protein: ASRLLAGGLYEQY
J gene: TRBJ2-7
D gene: TRBD2
V gene: TRBV11-3

CDR3 protein: AWSTRSYEQY
J gene: TRBJ2-7
D gene: -
V gene: TRBV30

CDR3 protein: ASSLRGRGLSSPTDTQY
J gene: TRBJ2-3
D gene: -
V gene: TRBV12-3/TRBV12-4

CDR3 protein: ASSLDSNQPQH
J gene: TRBJ1-5
D gene: -
V gene: TRBV5-1